This TCR beta chain originates from a study of cytomegalovirus exposure and HLA in healthy donors. Study overall: In a later analysis, it was reported that the approximately 110 validation repertoires had been produced on the same platform as the 700 or so repertoires belonging to the first cohort.

This table comes from immunoSEQ multiplex PCR, and its TCRdb copy is limited to in-frame clones, with some not included. The sample has 150,000 to 200,000 clones; about 85% are singletons. The donors were part of the validation cohort of fewer than 150 subjects. That cohort was separate from the first cohort, which comprised about 670 subjects. Trimming left V 4 bases short and J 4 bases short, with 8 bases between. This CDR3 spans 12 amino acids. Germline V gene sequence: CDR1 MGHDK, CDR2 SYGVNS. This clone was detected only a few times. Source material: PBMCs. The sequence derives from a man aged 25-45 years in good health and CMV-seropositive. This rearrangement joins TRBV25-1 to TRBJ2-7; D remains ambiguous. CDR3 loop: CASSGSRYEQYF. The CDR3 coding sequence is TGTGCCAGCAGTGGATCGAGGTACGAGCAGTACTTC.